This T cell receptor beta chain was recorded in a study of cytomegalovirus exposure and HLA in healthy donors (dated by TCRdb to about 2017). Notes on the research overall: In an earlier analysis of approximately 500 of the donors, less than 350 Gb of sequence data and 90 million to 120 million unique TCR beta sequences from approximately 180 million T cells were reported. An early release that covered about 600 HLA-typed donors contained approximately 300 gigabases of sequencing data and tens of millions of unique TCR sequences. Both class I and class II loci were covered by HLA typing, at four-digit resolution. An earlier analysis of 587 of the donors applied high-throughput TCR beta sequencing to assess whether each TCR beta V gene segment acted as functional or pseudogenic. All discovery cohort repertoires had been generated on a single sequencing platform. A later analysis re-analyzed previously published TCR beta repertoires from 500 to 700 donors and added high-resolution HLA genotyping to study TCR occurrence patterns. In a later genetic analysis, genome-wide SNP genotypes for about 55% of the roughly 700 donors were used, and that subset was treated as a discovery cohort. Of the approximately 400 genotyped donors, over 80% were placed in the genetic ancestry cluster associated with self-reported Caucasian donors. To predict cytomegalovirus infection status, the study combined high-throughput TCR immunosequencing, statistical association of individual TCRs with disease status, and machine learning. The study aimed to test whether cataloging public T cell receptors could reveal signatures of past pathogen exposure. The later analysis used no new phenotypic data to find candidate immune exposures, relying instead on TCR beta sequences and their occurrence across donors. On average, roughly 200,000 unique TCR beta nucleotide sequences were sequenced per donor among a few hundred genotyped donors of the cohort, with about 19% of those sequences being non-productive. Typing coverage varied by locus: about 620-640 donors for A, B, C, DRB1 and DQB1; approximately 500 for DQA1; more than 600 for DPA1; roughly 470 for DPB1. Besides the first cohort of under 700 subjects, a separate validation cohort made up of 90 to 150 different subjects was used. Donor age, sex, ethnicity and CMV serostatus were compiled alongside the repertoire data. Because of strong linkage in the cohort, a few DR-DQ haplotypes were treated as single units for association and clustering. The study used immunosequencing to profile the T cell repertoires of hundreds of subjects and linked those repertoires to cytomegalovirus serostatus. Overall study results and their limits: A total of 150 to 200 TCR beta chains were listed by the study as associated with cytomegalovirus. Compared with equally common non-associated chains, HLA-associated TCR beta chains in a later analysis were more clonally expanded and had lower generation probabilities. According to a later analysis, parvovirus B19, influenza, CMV and Epstein-Barr virus appeared linked to several top co-occurrence clusters. For the cohort, immune exposure information was limited to CMV serostatus. The classifier was reported to diagnose cytomegalovirus status with high specificity and sensitivity in both the original and validation cohorts. Approximately 16 rarely observed V segments, including chromosome 9 orphons, were excluded from the earlier analysis of some 590 of the donors because counts were too low. When HLA alleles, especially DR and DQ, strongly co-occurred, attributing TCR associations to individual alleles was difficult. Sequencing depth was assumed to be roughly uniform across donors in the presence/absence analyses, though that assumption may not hold. In a later analysis, the rate of TCR association differed among HLA loci, with DRB1 alleles having the most associated TCRs and HLA-C alleles having the fewest. A further reported finding was that TCR beta sequences accurately predicted the HLA-A and HLA-B alleles for most subjects in the first cohort. Three of the identified cytomegalovirus-associated TCR beta chains were confirmed in vitro to be specific for cytomegalovirus antigens. According to a later analysis, most CMV-associated TCR beta chains appeared to be HLA-restricted, and the HLA associations seemed to be driven largely by CMV exposure. A cluster of highly shared sequence variants was judged likely to represent a technical artifact of the sequencing pipeline. The cohort was sequenced for TCR beta chains only, and without alpha or paired-chain data the features that could be detected were limited. Specific HLA alleles were associated with some 15,000 TCR beta sequences at a false discovery rate of 0.05 in a later analysis. A later genetic analysis associated a missense DCLRE1C variant with V-gene and J-gene trimming of TCR beta chains, and an independent cohort replicated the association. Correlated functional status among segregating V segments might be attributable to linkage disequilibrium, but an unknown experimental factor could not be ruled out. Some IMGT-functional V segments, including TRBV6-2 and TRBV6-3, could not be distinguished by the 87-base-pair reads and were therefore excluded. In an earlier analysis of 587 of the donors, most TCR beta V segments were observed in productive rearrangements about 90% or about 30% of the time, broadly matching IMGT annotations. According to the authors, the approach could potentially be generalized to other disease states and immunological phenotypes. A later genetic analysis reported fewer N-insertions in productive TCRs among donors in an Asian-associated ancestry cluster than the approximately 670-donor mean. HLA typing was unavailable for some donors at each locus, so association tests used only the typed subset. While some public TCRs were present in many individuals, most TCR sequences turned up only very rarely across donors.

CDR1 MNHNS and CDR2 SASEGT were looked up in the germline V gene. Ends trimmed: V by 7 bases, J by 2 bases; bases unmatched to a gene: 3. Its CDR3 holds 14 amino acids, cysteine through phenylalanine. Solely the CDR3 DNA is kept, with 42 bases framed from the first base. The library was built by means of the immunoSEQ multiplex PCR assay. For the multiplex PCR, a mixture combining 60 forward primers for TCR Vbeta segments and 13 reverse primers for TCR Jbeta segments was used. The CDR3 region of rearranged TCR beta genes was amplified from genomic DNA with a multiplex PCR assay. The amplified TCR beta libraries were sequenced on the Illumina HiSeq System as 87-base-pair reads. The study's own analysis went as follows. A later analysis counted tens of millions of unique TCR beta chains across the 666 repertoires, and some 11 million of these chains were shared by at least two donors. Raw reads were error-corrected and collapsed into unique sequences by a nearest-neighbor algorithm in which closely related sequences were merged to remove PCR and sequencing errors. To assign V, D and J gene segments, CDR3 sequences were aligned to IMGT reference sequences. For a sequence to be retained, a match of at least six nucleotides to both a V gene segment and a J gene segment was required. Rearrangements were called productive when the CDR3 lacked stop codons and stayed in frame with V and J; all others were non-productive. CDR3 was defined by IMGT convention, running from the second conserved V-encoded cysteine to the conserved J-encoded phenylalanine. Sequences without an unambiguous match to a single V gene segment were excluded from the earlier analysis of over 500 of the donors. In an earlier analysis of 450 to 700 of the donors, V segments were called functional above 56.7% productive rearrangements and were called segregating when the between-donor standard deviation exceeded 5%. To diagnose cytomegalovirus status from the catalog of TCR beta chain sequences, a statistical classification framework was built. A later analysis assigned V and J genes by comparing TCR nucleotide sequences with IMGT/GENE-DB human TR gene sequences. A later analysis assigned CDR3 sequences and most-parsimonious VDJ recombination scenarios with the TCRdist pipeline. In a later analysis, every TCR beta chain was defined by the combination of its CDR3 amino acid sequence and its V-gene family, and reads without a unique V-gene family were dropped. A later analysis removed 550 to 700 highly shared, low-generation-probability nucleotide sequences to deal with suspected cross-contamination and a sequencing artifact. For each public chain, a later analysis derived a clonal expansion index from normalized ranks of inferred template counts within each repertoire. In a later analysis, generation probabilities were computed with a VDJ recombination model fitted to out-of-frame rearrangements, and the resulting probabilities were checked against IGoR. In a later analysis, TCR-TCR, TCR-HLA and TCR-CMV co-occurrence was scored with hypergeometric tests, and a repertoire-size bias correction was applied to TCR pairs. A later analysis estimated false discovery rates by permuting HLA or CMV assignments 20 times. A later analysis grouped co-occurring TCRs with DBSCAN, adding TCRdist sequence similarity when clustering within HLA-allele-positive subsets. Co-occurrence clustering excluded repertoires with fewer than 30,000 or more than 120,000 public chains, plus five with anomalous nucleotide sharing. Drawn from immuneACCESS, this table holds only the in-frame rearrangements with V and J called that TCRdb kept. Clones are partly lost; checked studies trace under half to an unresolved V gene and leave the rest unexplained. Clone size and V and J calls were adopted from that table, with D and trimming inferred from the DNA. The sample records 100,000 or so clones, roughly 13% of which are singletons. The top ten clonotypes cover 16% of the sample.

In total, 630 or so healthy bone marrow donors made up the cohort. Cohort members were all nominally healthy when sampled, although unrecorded immune exposures were likely present. The donor was CMV seropositive and belonged to the group of more than 250 seropositive cohort members. Every donor gave a peripheral blood sample, and the peripheral blood mononuclear cells from that sample were used for TCR beta sequencing. Genomic DNA was extracted from the blood cell samples with the Qiagen DNeasy Blood Extraction Kit. This clone showed up just a few times. Its antigen specificity is not known. Base qualities were left out, and no much larger clone turns up one base away.

This clonotype was obtained from a man aged 40-49 years in good health and CMV-seropositive. Sample: PBMCs. The chain joins TRBV6-1 to TRBJ1-5; TRBD1 fits 9 bases in the junction. The DNA sequence is given as TGTGCCAGCAACAGGGACAGGGGCAATCAGCCCCAGCATTTT. Its protein is CASNRDRGNQPQHF.